Described below is a single T cell receptor beta chain sequence and its context. The target antigen is unknown. Authors of the study amplified TCR beta CDR3 regions from RNA transcripts. The HTBI set primed first-round TCR CDR3 RT-PCR. Each CDR3 protein gets one entry after TCRdb re-called the multiplex PCR reads with MiXCR. The sample lists roughly 380,000 distinct CDR3 sequences; approximately 14% were seen once. The CDR3 covers 13 residues. Germline lookup yields CDR1 MNHEY and CDR2 SVGAGI. V lost 7 bases, J lost 2 bases, and 10 bases lay in between. PBMCs came from 10 ml fresh peripheral blood. These data are taken from a study of T cells in Graves' hyperthyroidism and ophthalmopathy. Findings and caveats of the study: Among clonotypes expanded in thyroid above 0.001, most were also found in blood.

The specimen sequenced was blood. V and J are TRBV6-5 and TRBJ2-3; D remains ambiguous. The sequence was obtained from a woman aged 60 to 75 with Graves' hyperthyroidism. The CDR3 sequence is CASTSGATDTQYF. The CDR3 region has the DNA TGTGCCAGCACTTCAGGAGCCACAGATACGCAGTATTTT.